The 30 T cell receptor beta chains listed next were all sequenced from one sample in a study of CD8 T cells in Susac syndrome. RNA amounts of roughly 0.45 to 1 ug underwent reverse transcription with random hexamers. TCRdb re-analysed the immunoSEQ multiplex PCR reads in MiXCR, keeping a single row per CDR3 protein. The data show around 300,000 distinct CDR3 sequences, with approximately 85% seen just once and around 0.2% held by the top ten. Input material: CD8+ T cells from PBMCs. The receptors here all came from a human donor with multiple sclerosis.

The chain combines TRBV6-5 with TRBJ2-7; D is tentatively TRBD1 or TRBD2 (7 bases each). The CDR3 length is 12 residues. The germline V and J ends were trimmed by 5 bases and 9 bases, with 14 bases remaining between them. Germline values: CDR1 MNHEY, CDR2 SVGAGI. CDR3 region: CASSPGGAGQYF. The CDR3 nucleotides read TGTGCCAGCAGTCCAGGGGGGGCAGGGCAGTACTTC.

The chain joins TRBV30 to TRBJ2-3; D is unresolved. Trimming shortened V by 1 base and J by 1 base, and 9 bases separated the two germline ends. Germline CDR1 is GTSNPN and CDR2 is SVGIG (reference sequence). The CDR3 spans 14 residues. In DNA, the CDR3 is TGTGCCTGGAGTGGAGGATTTCGCACAGATACGCAGTATTTT. It is translated as CAWSGGFRTDTQYF.

J is TRBJ2-3 and V is TRBV7-3; 9 bases agree with TRBD2. V gave up 5 bases and J gave up 1 base; unmatched junction bases: 13. The germline V gene encodes CDR1 SGHTA and CDR2 FQGTGA. This CDR3 has 18 amino acids. This CDR3 reads CASSPGLGLAGRTDTQYF. CDR3 coding DNA: TGTGCCAGCAGCCCGGGGCTAGGGCTAGCGGGACGCACAGATACGCAGTATTTT.

The V gene is TRBV19, the J gene TRBJ2-7; D uncertain. CDR1 and CDR2 from the germline V gene are LNHDA and SQIVND (reference sequence). This CDR3 is built from 13 residues. Trimming took off 3 bases at V and 6 bases at J, with 12 bases between the two ends. DNA of the CDR3: TGTGCCAGTAGTATTACCCCCGGCTCCGAGCAGTACTTC. Its translation: CASSITPGSEQYF.

CDR3 nucleotide sequence: TGCAGCGTTGATACCCATCACAGGGAAGGGACTGCTAACTATGGCTACACCTTC. Translated, it gives CSVDTHHREGTANYGYTF. The J gene is TRBJ1-2, the V gene TRBV29-1, with a possible D match to TRBD1 (6 bases). Trimming cost V 3 bases and J 0 bases, with 23 bases left between them. The CDR3 is made up of 18 amino acids. CDR1 SQVTM and CDR2 ANQGSEA come from the germline V gene.

The rearrangement uses TRBV28 and TRBJ2-7; D might be TRBD1 (5 bases). Deletions cut 5 bases from V and 6 bases from J, with 14 bases between. CDR3 length equals 13 residues. The germline gives CDR1 MDHEN, CDR2 SYDVKM. The chain's CDR3 is CASSPRQRSEQYF. The DNA of the CDR3 is TGTGCCAGCAGTCCTAGACAGAGGTCCGAGCAGTACTTC.

This chain connects TRBV4-3 to TRBJ2-1; unclear D gene. Per germline, CDR1 LGHNA and CDR2 YSLEER. The CDR3 spans 15 residues. The V end was cut by 4 bases, the J end by 3 bases, with 13 bases between. DNA for the CDR3: TGCGCCAGCAGCCCGAAGACCGGAGTCTACAATGAGCAGTTCTTC. This encodes CASSPKTGVYNEQFF.

The J gene is TRBJ1-1, the V gene TRBV4-1, with a weak D call TRBD1 (5 bases). CDR3 size: 14 residues. The V gene lost 1 base and the J gene lost 2 bases, with 8 bases spanning the gap. CDR1 and CDR2 (germline): MGHRA, YSYEKL. The CDR3 region is CASSQVGTNTEAFF. In nucleotides, the CDR3 is TGCGCCAGCAGCCAAGTGGGGACTAACACTGAAGCTTTCTTT.

V and J are TRBV27 and TRBJ2-7, with TRBD1 matching 8 bases. There are 14 residues in the CDR3. After removal of 4 bases from V and 4 bases from J, the junction contained 6 bases not matched to a gene. CDR1 and CDR2 from the germline V gene are MNHEY and SMNVEV (reference sequence). CDR3 residues: CASSYQGATYEQYF. The CDR3 nucleotides are TGTGCCAGCAGTTACCAGGGGGCTACTTACGAGCAGTACTTC.

V gene TRBV9 combines with J gene TRBJ1-1, with D uncertain. The CDR3 consists of 12 residues. The germline CDR1 and CDR2 sequences are SGDLS and YYNGEE. The V end lost 3 bases, the J end lost 5 bases, and 8 bases lay between the germline ends. CDR3 sequence: CASSAPRTEAFF. The CDR3 DNA reads as TGTGCCAGCAGCGCCCCTAGGACTGAAGCTTTCTTT.

The J gene is TRBJ2-7, the V gene TRBV20-1; 9 nucleotides line up with TRBD1. The germline CDR1 and CDR2 sequences are DFQATT and SNEGSKA (reference sequence). Trimming at V came to 6 bases and at J to 0 bases, leaving 18 bases not matched to a gene. The CDR3 totals 18 residues. The CDR3: CSAPFLEPGTGISYEQYF. DNA of the CDR3: TGCAGTGCCCCCTTCCTAGAACCCGGGACAGGGATCTCCTACGAGCAGTACTTC.

The J gene is TRBJ2-7, the V gene TRBV5-1; weak D call: TRBD1 (6 bases). V gave up 4 bases and J gave up 1 base, with 12 bases separating them. The CDR3 covers 14 residues. Germline V CDR1 and CDR2: SGHRS, YFSETQ. DNA of the CDR3: TGCGCCAGCAGCCACATGACAGGTTCCTACGAGCAGTACTTC. It codes for CASSHMTGSYEQYF. The full variable domain, in which reference TRBV5-1 and TRBJ2-7 provide the parts outside the CDR3, is KAGVTQTPRYLIKTRGQQVTLSCSPISGHRSVSWYQQTPGQGLQFLFEYFSETQRNKGNFPGRFSGRQFSNSRSEMNVSTLELGDSALYLCASSHMTGSYEQYFGPGTRLTVT.

The V and J genes are TRBV7-9 and TRBJ1-1; D is uncertain. Trimming left V 5 bases short and J 7 bases short, with 8 bases between. The CDR3 consists of 11 residues. Germline CDR1 is SEHNR and CDR2 is FQNEAQ (reference sequence). The CDR3 here is CASSAGFEAFF. Here the CDR3 DNA reads TGTGCCAGCAGCGCTGGGTTTGAAGCTTTCTTT. Based on the CDR3 plus reference TRBV7-9 and TRBJ1-1, the full variable domain is DTGVSQNPRHKITKRGQNVTFRCDPISEHNRLYWYRQTLGQGPEFLTYFQNEAQLEKSRLLSDRFSAERPKGSFSTLEIQRTEQGDSAMYLCASSAGFEAFFGQGTRLTVV.

The chain couples TRBV7-2 to TRBJ2-7; D is tentatively TRBD1 or TRBD2 (5 bases each). V lost 1 base and J 4 bases, leaving 17 bases between the germline ends. Germline V gene data show CDR1 as SGHTA and CDR2 as FQGNSA. The CDR3 loop spans 16 amino acids. The DNA for the CDR3 is TGTGCCAGCAGCTTAGTGGGCCGCCGGGGCCGGTACGAGCAGTACTTC. This translates into CASSLVGRRGRYEQYF.

A single count supports this clonotype. The chain uses TRBV25-1 and TRBJ2-6; D is perhaps TRBD1 (6 bases). Germline V gene data show CDR1 as MGHDK and CDR2 as SYGVNS. The CDR3 is 16 residues long. V lost 4 bases, J lost 0 bases, and 10 bases lay in between. In DNA form, the CDR3 reads TGTGCCAGCAGTGTAGGGGGAAGCTCTGGGGCCAACGTCCTGACTTTC. This codes for CASSVGGSSGANVLTF.

This chain connects TRBV6-5 to TRBJ2-1; D assignment may be TRBD1 or TRBD2 (5 bases each). From germline, CDR1 is MNHEY and CDR2 SVGAGI. The CDR3 runs 15 residues. With 2 bases removed from V and 2 bases from J, the gap between germline ends came to 10 bases. Here the CDR3 DNA reads TGTGCCAGCAGTTACGGTTCGGGGCCCTACAATGAGCAGTTCTTC. Translating gives CASSYGSGPYNEQFF.

This clonotype showed up just once. The chain couples TRBV12-3 or TRBV12-4 to TRBJ2-1; 8 positions agree with TRBD2. V was clipped by 3 bases and J by 2 bases; unmatched bases: 6. The CDR3 has 16 residues. The CDR3 loop is CASSFRTSNPYNEQFF. The CDR3, as DNA: TGTGCCAGCAGTTTCAGGACTAGCAACCCCTACAATGAGCAGTTCTTC.

A single count supports this clonotype. The chain recombines TRBV20-1 with TRBJ2-7; the match to TRBD2 covers 8 bases. The CDR3 runs 16 residues. CDR1 and CDR2 from the germline V gene are DFQATT and SNEGSKA (reference sequence). V shed 1 base, J shed 5 bases, and the junction held 13 bases outside the gene matches. The CDR3, as DNA: TGCAGTGCTAGAGTTTATAGCGGGAAGGGTTTTGACGAGCAGTACTTC. Its protein is CSARVYSGKGFDEQYF.

This chain joins TRBV20-1 and TRBJ2-5; a weak D match, TRBD2 (5 bases). The CDR3 extends over 13 amino acids. V was pared by 2 bases and J by 5 bases, with 12 bases between. The germline V gene has CDR1 DFQATT and CDR2 SNEGSKA (reference sequence). CDR3 loop: CSARFGPGETQYF. CDR3 in DNA: TGCAGTGCTAGATTCGGACCGGGGGAGACCCAGTACTTC.

The CDR3 sequence is CASSSLRGLETQYF. In DNA, the CDR3 is TGTGCCAGCAGCTCCCTGCGGGGGCTAGAGACCCAGTACTTC. The V and J genes are TRBV7-2 and TRBJ2-5; maybe TRBD2 (7 bases). Trimming removed 4 bases at V and 4 bases at J, with 13 bases between. CDR1 is SGHTA and CDR2 is FQGNSA in the germline V gene. The CDR3 consists of 14 residues.

This clonotype was found once. This chain joins TRBV21-1 and TRBJ2-2; no check of the table's D call, TRBD2, against the DNA was made. TRBV21-1 is a documented pseudogene. The CDR3 is 16 residues long. In DNA, the CDR3 is TGTGCCAGCAGCAAAATCATAGGGAGGAACACCGGGGAGCTGTTTTTT. This gives the protein CASSKIIGRNTGELFF.

The gene calls are TRBV7-9 and TRBJ2-5; 9 nucleotides agree with TRBD1. Trimming took 2 bases from V and 2 from J; bases not matched to a gene: 3. Germline V gene data show CDR1 as SEHNR and CDR2 as FQNEAQ (reference sequence). This CDR3 spans 15 amino acids. The CDR3 region has the DNA TGTGCCAGCAGCTTATGGACAGGGGCTCAAGAGACCCAGTACTTC. Encoded protein: CASSLWTGAQETQYF. The variable domain in full, with the rest retrieved from reference TRBV7-9 and TRBJ2-5, is DTGVSQNPRHKITKRGQNVTFRCDPISEHNRLYWYRQTLGQGPEFLTYFQNEAQLEKSRLLSDRFSAERPKGSFSTLEIQRTEQGDSAMYLCASSLWTGAQETQYFGPGTRLLVL.

Only one count was recorded for this clonotype. The chain is built from TRBV5-4 and TRBJ2-1; 8 bases line up with TRBD1. Germline V CDR1 and CDR2: SGHNT, YYREEE (reference sequence). The V and J ends lost 3 bases and 6 bases, in that order; junction bases with no gene match: 8. This CDR3 region has 15 residues. The CDR3 spells CASSSVGQGINEQFF. The CDR3 DNA reads as TGTGCCAGCAGCTCGGTTGGACAGGGAATCAATGAGCAGTTCTTC.

The chain combines TRBV12-3 or TRBV12-4 with TRBJ2-2; D gene unclear. The V end was cut by 5 bases, the J end by 4 bases, with 17 bases between. CDR3 length equals 16 residues. This CDR3 is CASSVDRVRSTGELFF. DNA for the CDR3: TGTGCCAGCAGTGTAGATAGGGTGAGGTCCACCGGGGAGCTGTTTTTT.

This chain links TRBV29-1 with TRBJ2-5; 9 bases are shared with TRBD1. The CDR3 length is 14 residues. In germline, CDR1 is SQVTM, CDR2 ANQGSEA. V gave up 4 bases and J gave up 4 bases; unmatched junction bases: 7. CDR3 sequence reads: CSVGGTGWRETQYF. CDR3 sequence (DNA): TGCAGCGTTGGTGGGACAGGGTGGAGAGAGACCCAGTACTTC.

This chain uses TRBV29-1 with TRBJ1-4; D may be TRBD1 (6 bases). CDR1 is SQVTM, CDR2 ANQGSEA, per germline. This CDR3 is built from 13 residues. V was cut by 3 bases and J by 4 bases, with 9 bases left in between. This chain's CDR3 is CSVDGRGNEKLFF. CDR3 sequence (DNA): TGCAGCGTTGACGGCAGGGGTAATGAAAAACTGTTTTTT.

The rearrangement joins TRBV15 to TRBJ2-1; D is unresolved. The CDR3 sequence is 13 residues long. V shed 5 bases and J shed 6 bases, with 11 bases lying between them. Germline V gives CDR1 LNHNV, CDR2 YYDKDF (reference sequence). CDR3 nucleotide sequence: TGTGCCACCAGCCCCCGAACGCTCAATGAGCAGTTCTTC. It yields the protein CATSPRTLNEQFF.

This chain links TRBV12-5 with TRBJ2-1; D remains unclear. Germline CDR1 LGHNT, CDR2 FRNRAP. V gave up 2 bases and J gave up 8 bases, with 10 bases separating them. The CDR3 spans 13 residues. This CDR3 reads CASGLSVPDEQFF. CDR3 DNA: TGTGCTAGTGGTTTGTCCGTTCCCGATGAGCAGTTCTTC.

The V call is TRBV3-1, the J call TRBJ2-1, with D possibly matching TRBD1 (6 bases). The CDR3 totals 12 residues. The germline gives CDR1 LGHDT, CDR2 YNNKEL (reference sequence). Deletions cut 3 bases from V and 7 bases from J, with 7 bases between. DNA for the CDR3: TGTGCCAGCAGCCACAGGGGAAATGAGCAGTTCTTC. This gives the protein CASSHRGNEQFF.

The chain carries TRBV29-1 and TRBJ2-1; the D is unclear. This CDR3 is 11 amino acids long. From germline, CDR1 is SQVTM and CDR2 ANQGSEA. The DNA of the CDR3 is TGCAGTCTGATGTGGTACAATGAGCAGTTCTTC. Translation gives CSLMWYNEQFF.